This T cell receptor beta chain was identified during a study of T cell responses to AZD1222 COVID-19 vaccine. The CDR3 contains 13 residues. Deletions cut 4 bases from V and 3 bases from J, with 10 bases between. The germline gives CDR1 SGHNT, CDR2 YYREEE (reference sequence). General study points: Females outnumbered males among donors, who were mostly white British; clonal diversity was possibly underestimated.

As for this clone: Its matching antigen is unknown.

TCRdb's copy holds only in-frame clones and misses some; the assay was immunoSEQ multiplex PCR. The sample shows some 89,000 clones, roughly 90% of them seen only once. The material was peripheral blood, obtained on day 0 of MenACWY control vaccination. This TCR derives from an adult in good health. The chain has TRBV5-4 and TRBJ2-5; tentative D call: TRBD1 (5 bases). CDR3 bases: TGTGCCAGCAGCCAGGGCGCGGAAGAGACCCAGTACTTC. This encodes CASSQGAEETQYF. Together with reference TRBV5-4 and TRBJ2-5, the CDR3 gives the full variable domain: ETGVTQSPTHLIKTRGQQVTLRCSSQSGHNTVSWYQQALGQGPQFIFQYYREEENGRGNFPPRFSGLQFPNYSSELNVNALELDDSALYLCASSQGAEETQYFGPGTRLLVL.